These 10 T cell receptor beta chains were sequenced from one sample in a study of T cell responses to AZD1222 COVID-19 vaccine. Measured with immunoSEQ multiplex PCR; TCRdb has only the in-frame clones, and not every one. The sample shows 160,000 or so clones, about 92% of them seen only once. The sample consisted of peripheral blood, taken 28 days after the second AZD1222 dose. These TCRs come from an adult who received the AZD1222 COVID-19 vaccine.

CDR3 in DNA: TGCGCCAGCAGCTCCCGAGTGGGGGCGGGGCAAACCGGGGAGCTGTTTTTT. Protein product: CASSSRVGAGQTGELFF. The V and J genes are TRBV5-1 and TRBJ2-2, with D tentatively TRBD1 or TRBD2 (6 bases each). CDR1 and CDR2 (germline): SGHRS, YFSETQ. V lost 3 bases and J lost 5, with 20 bases in between. The CDR3 sequence is 17 residues long.

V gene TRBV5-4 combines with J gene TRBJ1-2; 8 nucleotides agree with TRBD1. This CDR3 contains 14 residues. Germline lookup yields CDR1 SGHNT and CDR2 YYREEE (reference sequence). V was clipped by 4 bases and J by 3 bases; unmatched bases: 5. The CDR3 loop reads CASSPGQGDYGYTF. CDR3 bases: TGTGCCAGCAGCCCTGGACAGGGCGACTATGGCTACACCTTC.

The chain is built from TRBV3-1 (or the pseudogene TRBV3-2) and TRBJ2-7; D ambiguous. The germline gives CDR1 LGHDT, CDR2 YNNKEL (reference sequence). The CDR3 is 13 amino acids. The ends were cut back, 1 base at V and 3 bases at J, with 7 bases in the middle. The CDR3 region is CASSQVYNYEQYF. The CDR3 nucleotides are TGTGCCAGCAGCCAAGTTTACAACTACGAGCAGTACTTC.

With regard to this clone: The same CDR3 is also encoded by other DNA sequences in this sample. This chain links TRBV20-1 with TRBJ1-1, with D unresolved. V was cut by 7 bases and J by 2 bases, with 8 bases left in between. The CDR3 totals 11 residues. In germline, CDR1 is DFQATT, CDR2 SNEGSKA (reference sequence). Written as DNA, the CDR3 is TGCAGTGTACCCTCTAACACTGAAGCTTTCTTT. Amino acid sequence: CSVPSNTEAFF.

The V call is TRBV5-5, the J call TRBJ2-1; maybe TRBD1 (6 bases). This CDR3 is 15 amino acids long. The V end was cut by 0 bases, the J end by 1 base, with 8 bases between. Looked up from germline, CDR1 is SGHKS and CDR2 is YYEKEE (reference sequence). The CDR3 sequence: CASSLGQGSYNEQFF. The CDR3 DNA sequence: TGTGCCAGCAGCTTGGGTCAGGGGTCCTACAATGAGCAGTTCTTC.

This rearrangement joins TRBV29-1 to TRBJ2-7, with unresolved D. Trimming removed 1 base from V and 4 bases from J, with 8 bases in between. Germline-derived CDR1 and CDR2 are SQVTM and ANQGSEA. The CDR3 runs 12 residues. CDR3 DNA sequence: TGCAGCGTTGAAGGACCAGCTTACGAGCAGTACTTC. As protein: CSVEGPAYEQYF.

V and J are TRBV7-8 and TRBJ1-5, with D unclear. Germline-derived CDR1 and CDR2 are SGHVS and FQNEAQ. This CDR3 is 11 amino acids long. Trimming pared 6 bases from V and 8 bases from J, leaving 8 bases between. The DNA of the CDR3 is TGTGCCAGCAGGCCGCGCAAGCCCCAGCATTTT. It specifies CASRPRKPQHF.

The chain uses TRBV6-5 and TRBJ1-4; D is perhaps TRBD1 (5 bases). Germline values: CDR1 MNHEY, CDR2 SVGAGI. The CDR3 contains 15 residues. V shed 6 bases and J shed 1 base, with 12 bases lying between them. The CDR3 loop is CASRGVGLTNEKLFF. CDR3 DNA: TGTGCCAGCAGGGGGGTTGGGTTAACTAATGAAAAACTGTTTTTT.

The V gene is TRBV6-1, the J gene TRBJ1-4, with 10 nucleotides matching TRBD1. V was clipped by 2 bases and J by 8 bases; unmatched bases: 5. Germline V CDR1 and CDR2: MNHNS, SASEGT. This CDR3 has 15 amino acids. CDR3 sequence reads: CASSEPGTGAEKLFF. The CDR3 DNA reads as TGTGCCAGCAGTGAACCCGGGACAGGGGCCGAAAAACTGTTTTTT.

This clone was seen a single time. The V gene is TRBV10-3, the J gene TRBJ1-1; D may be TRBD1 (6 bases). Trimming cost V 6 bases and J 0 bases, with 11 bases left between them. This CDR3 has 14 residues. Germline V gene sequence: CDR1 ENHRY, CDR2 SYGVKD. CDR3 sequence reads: CAISETGMNTEAFF. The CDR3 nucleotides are TGTGCCATCAGCGAGACAGGCATGAACACTGAAGCTTTCTTT.